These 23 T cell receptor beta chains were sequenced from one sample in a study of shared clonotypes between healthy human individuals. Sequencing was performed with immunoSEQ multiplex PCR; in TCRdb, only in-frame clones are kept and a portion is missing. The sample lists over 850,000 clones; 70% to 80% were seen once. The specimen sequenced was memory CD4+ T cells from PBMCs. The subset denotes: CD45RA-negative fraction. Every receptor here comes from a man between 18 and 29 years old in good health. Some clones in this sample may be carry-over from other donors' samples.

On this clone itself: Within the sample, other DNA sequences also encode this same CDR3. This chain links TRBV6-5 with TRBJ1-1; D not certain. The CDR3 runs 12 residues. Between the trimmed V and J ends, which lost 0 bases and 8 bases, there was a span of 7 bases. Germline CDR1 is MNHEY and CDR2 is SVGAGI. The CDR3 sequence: CASSYSGREAFF. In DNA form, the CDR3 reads TGTGCCAGCAGTTACTCCGGTAGGGAAGCTTTCTTT.

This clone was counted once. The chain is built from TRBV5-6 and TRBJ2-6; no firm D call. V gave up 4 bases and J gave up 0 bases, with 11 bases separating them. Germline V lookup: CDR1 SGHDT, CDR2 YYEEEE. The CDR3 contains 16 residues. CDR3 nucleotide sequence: TGTGCCAGCAGCCTACTCGACTCCTCTGGGGCCAACGTCCTGACTTTC. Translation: CASSLLDSSGANVLTF.

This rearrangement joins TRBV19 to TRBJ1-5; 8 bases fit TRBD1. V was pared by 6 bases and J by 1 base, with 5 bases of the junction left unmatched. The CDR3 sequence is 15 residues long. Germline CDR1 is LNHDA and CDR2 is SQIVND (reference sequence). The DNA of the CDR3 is TGTGCCAGTAGCGCGGACAGGGTGAGCAATCAGCCCCAGCATTTT. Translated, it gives CASSADRVSNQPQHF.

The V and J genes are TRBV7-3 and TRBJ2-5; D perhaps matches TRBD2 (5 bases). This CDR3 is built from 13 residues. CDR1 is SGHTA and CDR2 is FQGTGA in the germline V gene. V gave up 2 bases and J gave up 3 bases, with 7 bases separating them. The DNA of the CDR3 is TGTGCCAGCAGCTTATCGGGGAAAGAGACCCAGTACTTC. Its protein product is CASSLSGKETQYF.

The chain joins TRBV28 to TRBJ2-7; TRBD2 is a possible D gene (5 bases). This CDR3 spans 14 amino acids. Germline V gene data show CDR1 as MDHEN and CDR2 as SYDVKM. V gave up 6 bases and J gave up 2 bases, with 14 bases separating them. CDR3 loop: CASRLSGVTYEQYF. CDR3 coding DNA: TGTGCCAGCAGACTCAGCGGAGTAACCTACGAGCAGTACTTC.

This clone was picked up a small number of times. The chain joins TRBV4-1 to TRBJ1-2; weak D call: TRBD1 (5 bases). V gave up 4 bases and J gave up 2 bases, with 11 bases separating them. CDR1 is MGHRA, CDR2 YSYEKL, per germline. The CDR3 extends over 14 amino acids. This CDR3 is CASSPGGGNYGYTF. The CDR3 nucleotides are TGCGCCAGCAGCCCAGGTGGGGGGAACTATGGCTACACCTTC.

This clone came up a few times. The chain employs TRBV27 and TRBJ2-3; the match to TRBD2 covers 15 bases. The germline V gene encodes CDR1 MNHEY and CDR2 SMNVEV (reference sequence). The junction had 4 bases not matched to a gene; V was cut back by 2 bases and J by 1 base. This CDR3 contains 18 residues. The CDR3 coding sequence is TGTGCCAGCAGTTTAGGACTAGCGGGAGGGGAGGGCACAGATACGCAGTATTTT. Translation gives CASSLGLAGGEGTDTQYF.

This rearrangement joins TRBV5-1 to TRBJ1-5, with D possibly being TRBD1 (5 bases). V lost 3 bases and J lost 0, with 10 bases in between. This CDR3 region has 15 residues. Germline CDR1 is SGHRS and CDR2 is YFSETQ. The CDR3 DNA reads TGCGCCAGCAGCTATGGGGACTATAGCAATCAGCCCCAGCATTTT. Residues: CASSYGDYSNQPQHF.

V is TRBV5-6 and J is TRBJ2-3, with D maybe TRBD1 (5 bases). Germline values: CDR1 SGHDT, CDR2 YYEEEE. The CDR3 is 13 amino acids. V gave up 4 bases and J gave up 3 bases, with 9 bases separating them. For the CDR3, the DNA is TGTGCCAGCAGCCTCAGGGAAACAGATACGCAGTATTTT. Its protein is CASSLRETDTQYF.

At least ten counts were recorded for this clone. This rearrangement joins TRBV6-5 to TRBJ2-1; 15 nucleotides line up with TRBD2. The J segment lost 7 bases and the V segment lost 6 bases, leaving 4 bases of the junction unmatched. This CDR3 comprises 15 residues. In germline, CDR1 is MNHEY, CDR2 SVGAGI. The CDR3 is CASRGLAGGGNEQFF. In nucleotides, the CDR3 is TGTGCCAGCAGAGGACTAGCGGGAGGGGGGAATGAGCAGTTCTTC.

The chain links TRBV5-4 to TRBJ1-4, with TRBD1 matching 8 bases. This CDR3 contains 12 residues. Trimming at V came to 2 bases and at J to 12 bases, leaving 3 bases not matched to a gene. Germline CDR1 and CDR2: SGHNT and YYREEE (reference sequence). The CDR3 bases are TGTGCCAGCAGCTTCGGGACAGGTCAACTGTTTTTT. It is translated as CASSFGTGQLFF. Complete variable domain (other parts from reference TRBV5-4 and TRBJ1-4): ETGVTQSPTHLIKTRGQQVTLRCSSQSGHNTVSWYQQALGQGPQFIFQYYREEENGRGNFPPRFSGLQFPNYSSELNVNALELDDSALYLCASSFGTGQLFFGSGTQLSVL.

CDR3 nucleotide sequence: TGTGCCAGCAGGCAGGAAGGGTCCCTTAATGAAAAACTGTTTTTT. Translation: CASRQEGSLNEKLFF. The chain links TRBV7-9 to TRBJ1-4, with no clear D. Germline V lookup: CDR1 SEHNR, CDR2 FQNEAQ (reference sequence). The V end was cut by 6 bases, the J end by 4 bases, with 15 bases between. This CDR3 comprises 15 residues.

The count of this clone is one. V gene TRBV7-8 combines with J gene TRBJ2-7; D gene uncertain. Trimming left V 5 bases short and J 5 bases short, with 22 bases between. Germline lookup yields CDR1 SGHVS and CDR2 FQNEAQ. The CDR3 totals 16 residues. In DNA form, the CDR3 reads TGTGCCAGCAGCCAAGATAACTCCCAGTGGGGAAACGAGCAGTACTTC. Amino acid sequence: CASSQDNSQWGNEQYF.

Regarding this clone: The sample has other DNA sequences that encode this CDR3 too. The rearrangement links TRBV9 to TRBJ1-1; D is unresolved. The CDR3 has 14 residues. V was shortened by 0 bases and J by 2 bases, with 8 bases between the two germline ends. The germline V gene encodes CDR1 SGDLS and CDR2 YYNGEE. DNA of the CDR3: TGTGCCAGCAGCGTAGGGGCGGCAAACACTGAAGCTTTCTTT. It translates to CASSVGAANTEAFF. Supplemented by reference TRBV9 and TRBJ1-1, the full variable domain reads DSGVTQTPKHLITATGQRVTLRCSPRSGDLSVYWYQQSLDQGLQFLIQYYNGEERAKGNILERFSAQQFPDLHSELNLSSLELGDSALYFCASSVGAANTEAFFGQGTRLTVV.

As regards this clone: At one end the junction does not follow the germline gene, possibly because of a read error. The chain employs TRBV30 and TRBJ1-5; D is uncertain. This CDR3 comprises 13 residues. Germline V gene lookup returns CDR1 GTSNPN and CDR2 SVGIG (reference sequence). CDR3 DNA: TGTGCCTGGAGTGGGACGGGGAATCGGCCCCAGCATTTT. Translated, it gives CAWSGTGNRPQHF.

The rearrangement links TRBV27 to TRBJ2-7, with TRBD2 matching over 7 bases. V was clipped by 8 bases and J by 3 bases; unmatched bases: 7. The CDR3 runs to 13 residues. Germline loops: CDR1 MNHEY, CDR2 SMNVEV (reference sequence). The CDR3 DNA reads TGTGCCAGCCGGGGGACTAATATCTACGAGCAGTACTTC. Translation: CASRGTNIYEQYF.

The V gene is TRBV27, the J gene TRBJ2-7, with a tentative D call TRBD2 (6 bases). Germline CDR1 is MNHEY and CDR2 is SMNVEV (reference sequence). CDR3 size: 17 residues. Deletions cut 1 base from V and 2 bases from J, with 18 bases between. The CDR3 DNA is TGTGCCAGCAGTTTATTCTCAAATGTAGCGGCGCCCTACGAGCAGTACTTC. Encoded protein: CASSLFSNVAAPYEQYF.

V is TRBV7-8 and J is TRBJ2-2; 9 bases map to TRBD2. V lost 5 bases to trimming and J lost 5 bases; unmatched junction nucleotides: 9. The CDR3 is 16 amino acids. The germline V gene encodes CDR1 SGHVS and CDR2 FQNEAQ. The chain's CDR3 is CASSHQSGRITGELFF. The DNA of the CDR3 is TGTGCCAGCAGCCACCAAAGCGGGAGGATAACCGGGGAGCTGTTTTTT.

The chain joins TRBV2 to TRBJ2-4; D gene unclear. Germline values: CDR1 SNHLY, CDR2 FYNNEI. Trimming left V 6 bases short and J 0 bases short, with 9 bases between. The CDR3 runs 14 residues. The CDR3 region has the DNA TGTGCCAGCAGCTCAGGTCTAGCCAAAAACATTCAGTACTTC. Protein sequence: CASSSGLAKNIQYF.

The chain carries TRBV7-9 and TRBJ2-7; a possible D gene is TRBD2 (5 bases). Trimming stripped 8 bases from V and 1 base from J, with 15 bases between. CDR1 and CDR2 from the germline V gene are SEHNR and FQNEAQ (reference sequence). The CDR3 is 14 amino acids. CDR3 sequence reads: CASRGPTASYEQYF. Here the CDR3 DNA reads TGTGCCAGCCGGGGTCCTACAGCGTCCTACGAGCAGTACTTC.

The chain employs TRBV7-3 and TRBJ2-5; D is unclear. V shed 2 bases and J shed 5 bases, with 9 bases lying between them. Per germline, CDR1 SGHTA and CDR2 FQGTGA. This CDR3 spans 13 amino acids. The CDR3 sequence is CASSLLGGETQYF. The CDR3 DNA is TGTGCCAGCAGCTTATTGGGTGGGGAGACCCAGTACTTC.

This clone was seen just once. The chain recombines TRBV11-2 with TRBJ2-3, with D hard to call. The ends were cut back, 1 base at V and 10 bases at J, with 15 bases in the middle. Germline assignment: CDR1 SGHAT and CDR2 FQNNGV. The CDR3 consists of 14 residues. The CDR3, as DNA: TGTGCCAGCAGCTTAGTACGGCTAGGGAATCCGCAGTATTTT. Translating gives CASSLVRLGNPQYF.

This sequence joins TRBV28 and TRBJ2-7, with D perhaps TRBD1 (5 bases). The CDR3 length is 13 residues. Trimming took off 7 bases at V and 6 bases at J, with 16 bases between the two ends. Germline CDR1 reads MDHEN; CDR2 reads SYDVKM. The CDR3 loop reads CASKLRVYSEQYF. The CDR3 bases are TGTGCCAGCAAGCTCAGGGTTTACAGCGAGCAGTACTTC.